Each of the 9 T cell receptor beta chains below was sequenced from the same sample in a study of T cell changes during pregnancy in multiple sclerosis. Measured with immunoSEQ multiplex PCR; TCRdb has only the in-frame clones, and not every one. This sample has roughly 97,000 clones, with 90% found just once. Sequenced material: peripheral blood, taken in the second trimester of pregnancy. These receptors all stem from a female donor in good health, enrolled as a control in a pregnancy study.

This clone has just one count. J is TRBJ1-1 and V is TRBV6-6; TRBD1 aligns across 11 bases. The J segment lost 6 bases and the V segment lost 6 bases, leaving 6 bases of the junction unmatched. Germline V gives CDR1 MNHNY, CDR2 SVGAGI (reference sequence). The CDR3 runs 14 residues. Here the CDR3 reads CASSPDRGRPEAFF. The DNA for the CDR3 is TGTGCCAGCAGCCCGGACAGGGGGCGCCCTGAAGCTTTCTTT.

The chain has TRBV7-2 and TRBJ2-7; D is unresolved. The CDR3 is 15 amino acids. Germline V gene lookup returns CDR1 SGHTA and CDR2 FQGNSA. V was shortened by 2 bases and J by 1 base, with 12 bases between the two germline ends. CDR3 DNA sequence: TGTGCCAGCAGCTTATATAGCCTGCCTTCCTACGAGCAGTACTTC. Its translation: CASSLYSLPSYEQYF.

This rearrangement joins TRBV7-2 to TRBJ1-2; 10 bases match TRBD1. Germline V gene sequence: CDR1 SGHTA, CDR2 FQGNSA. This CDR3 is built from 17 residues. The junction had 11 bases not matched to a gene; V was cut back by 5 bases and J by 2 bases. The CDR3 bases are TGTGCCAGCAGCCGGCAGGGGCCGGGACAGGGGAACTATGGCTACACCTTC. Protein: CASSRQGPGQGNYGYTF.

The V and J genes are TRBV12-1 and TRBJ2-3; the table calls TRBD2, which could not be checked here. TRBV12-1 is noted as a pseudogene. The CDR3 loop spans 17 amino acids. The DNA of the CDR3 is TGTGCCAGCAGCCCATGGACTAGCGGGGGGCGCGCAGATACGCAGTATTTT. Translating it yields CASSPWTSGGRADTQYF.

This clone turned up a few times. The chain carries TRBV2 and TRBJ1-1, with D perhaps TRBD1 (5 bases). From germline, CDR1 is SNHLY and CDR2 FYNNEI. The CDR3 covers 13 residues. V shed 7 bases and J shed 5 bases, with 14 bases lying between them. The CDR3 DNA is TGTGCCAGCAAGAGAAGGGGATTTACTGAAGCTTTCTTT. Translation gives CASKRRGFTEAFF.

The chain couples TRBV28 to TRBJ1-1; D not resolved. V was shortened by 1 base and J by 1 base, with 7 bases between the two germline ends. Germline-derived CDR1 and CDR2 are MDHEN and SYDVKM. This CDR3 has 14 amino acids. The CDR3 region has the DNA TGTGCCAGCAGTTTATACACCGCGAACACTGAAGCTTTCTTT. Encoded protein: CASSLYTANTEAFF. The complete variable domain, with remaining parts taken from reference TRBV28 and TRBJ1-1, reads DVKVTQSSRYLVKRTGEKVFLECVQDMDHENMFWYRQDPGLGLRLIYFSYDVKMKEKGDIPEGYSVSREKKERFSLILESASTNQTSMYLCASSLYTANTEAFFGQGTRLTVV.

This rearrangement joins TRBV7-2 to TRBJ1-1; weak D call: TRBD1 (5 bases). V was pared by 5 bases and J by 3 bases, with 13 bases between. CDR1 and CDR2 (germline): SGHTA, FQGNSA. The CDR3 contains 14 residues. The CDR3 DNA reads TGTGCCAGCAGCCCCCTGGGGGGAGACACTGAAGCTTTCTTT. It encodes CASSPLGGDTEAFF.

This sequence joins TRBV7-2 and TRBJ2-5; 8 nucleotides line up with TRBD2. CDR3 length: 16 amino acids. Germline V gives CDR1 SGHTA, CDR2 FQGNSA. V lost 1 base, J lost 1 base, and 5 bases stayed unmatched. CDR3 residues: CASSLDRGGTQETQYF. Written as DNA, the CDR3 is TGTGCCAGCAGCTTAGACCGGGGGGGGACCCAAGAGACCCAGTACTTC.

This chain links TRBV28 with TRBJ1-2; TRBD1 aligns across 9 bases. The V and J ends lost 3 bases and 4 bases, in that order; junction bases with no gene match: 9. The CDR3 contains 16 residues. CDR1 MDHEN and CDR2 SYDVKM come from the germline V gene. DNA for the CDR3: TGTGCCAGCAGTTTTAGTGACAGGGGGACGACCTATGGCTACACCTTC. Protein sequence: CASSFSDRGTTYGYTF.